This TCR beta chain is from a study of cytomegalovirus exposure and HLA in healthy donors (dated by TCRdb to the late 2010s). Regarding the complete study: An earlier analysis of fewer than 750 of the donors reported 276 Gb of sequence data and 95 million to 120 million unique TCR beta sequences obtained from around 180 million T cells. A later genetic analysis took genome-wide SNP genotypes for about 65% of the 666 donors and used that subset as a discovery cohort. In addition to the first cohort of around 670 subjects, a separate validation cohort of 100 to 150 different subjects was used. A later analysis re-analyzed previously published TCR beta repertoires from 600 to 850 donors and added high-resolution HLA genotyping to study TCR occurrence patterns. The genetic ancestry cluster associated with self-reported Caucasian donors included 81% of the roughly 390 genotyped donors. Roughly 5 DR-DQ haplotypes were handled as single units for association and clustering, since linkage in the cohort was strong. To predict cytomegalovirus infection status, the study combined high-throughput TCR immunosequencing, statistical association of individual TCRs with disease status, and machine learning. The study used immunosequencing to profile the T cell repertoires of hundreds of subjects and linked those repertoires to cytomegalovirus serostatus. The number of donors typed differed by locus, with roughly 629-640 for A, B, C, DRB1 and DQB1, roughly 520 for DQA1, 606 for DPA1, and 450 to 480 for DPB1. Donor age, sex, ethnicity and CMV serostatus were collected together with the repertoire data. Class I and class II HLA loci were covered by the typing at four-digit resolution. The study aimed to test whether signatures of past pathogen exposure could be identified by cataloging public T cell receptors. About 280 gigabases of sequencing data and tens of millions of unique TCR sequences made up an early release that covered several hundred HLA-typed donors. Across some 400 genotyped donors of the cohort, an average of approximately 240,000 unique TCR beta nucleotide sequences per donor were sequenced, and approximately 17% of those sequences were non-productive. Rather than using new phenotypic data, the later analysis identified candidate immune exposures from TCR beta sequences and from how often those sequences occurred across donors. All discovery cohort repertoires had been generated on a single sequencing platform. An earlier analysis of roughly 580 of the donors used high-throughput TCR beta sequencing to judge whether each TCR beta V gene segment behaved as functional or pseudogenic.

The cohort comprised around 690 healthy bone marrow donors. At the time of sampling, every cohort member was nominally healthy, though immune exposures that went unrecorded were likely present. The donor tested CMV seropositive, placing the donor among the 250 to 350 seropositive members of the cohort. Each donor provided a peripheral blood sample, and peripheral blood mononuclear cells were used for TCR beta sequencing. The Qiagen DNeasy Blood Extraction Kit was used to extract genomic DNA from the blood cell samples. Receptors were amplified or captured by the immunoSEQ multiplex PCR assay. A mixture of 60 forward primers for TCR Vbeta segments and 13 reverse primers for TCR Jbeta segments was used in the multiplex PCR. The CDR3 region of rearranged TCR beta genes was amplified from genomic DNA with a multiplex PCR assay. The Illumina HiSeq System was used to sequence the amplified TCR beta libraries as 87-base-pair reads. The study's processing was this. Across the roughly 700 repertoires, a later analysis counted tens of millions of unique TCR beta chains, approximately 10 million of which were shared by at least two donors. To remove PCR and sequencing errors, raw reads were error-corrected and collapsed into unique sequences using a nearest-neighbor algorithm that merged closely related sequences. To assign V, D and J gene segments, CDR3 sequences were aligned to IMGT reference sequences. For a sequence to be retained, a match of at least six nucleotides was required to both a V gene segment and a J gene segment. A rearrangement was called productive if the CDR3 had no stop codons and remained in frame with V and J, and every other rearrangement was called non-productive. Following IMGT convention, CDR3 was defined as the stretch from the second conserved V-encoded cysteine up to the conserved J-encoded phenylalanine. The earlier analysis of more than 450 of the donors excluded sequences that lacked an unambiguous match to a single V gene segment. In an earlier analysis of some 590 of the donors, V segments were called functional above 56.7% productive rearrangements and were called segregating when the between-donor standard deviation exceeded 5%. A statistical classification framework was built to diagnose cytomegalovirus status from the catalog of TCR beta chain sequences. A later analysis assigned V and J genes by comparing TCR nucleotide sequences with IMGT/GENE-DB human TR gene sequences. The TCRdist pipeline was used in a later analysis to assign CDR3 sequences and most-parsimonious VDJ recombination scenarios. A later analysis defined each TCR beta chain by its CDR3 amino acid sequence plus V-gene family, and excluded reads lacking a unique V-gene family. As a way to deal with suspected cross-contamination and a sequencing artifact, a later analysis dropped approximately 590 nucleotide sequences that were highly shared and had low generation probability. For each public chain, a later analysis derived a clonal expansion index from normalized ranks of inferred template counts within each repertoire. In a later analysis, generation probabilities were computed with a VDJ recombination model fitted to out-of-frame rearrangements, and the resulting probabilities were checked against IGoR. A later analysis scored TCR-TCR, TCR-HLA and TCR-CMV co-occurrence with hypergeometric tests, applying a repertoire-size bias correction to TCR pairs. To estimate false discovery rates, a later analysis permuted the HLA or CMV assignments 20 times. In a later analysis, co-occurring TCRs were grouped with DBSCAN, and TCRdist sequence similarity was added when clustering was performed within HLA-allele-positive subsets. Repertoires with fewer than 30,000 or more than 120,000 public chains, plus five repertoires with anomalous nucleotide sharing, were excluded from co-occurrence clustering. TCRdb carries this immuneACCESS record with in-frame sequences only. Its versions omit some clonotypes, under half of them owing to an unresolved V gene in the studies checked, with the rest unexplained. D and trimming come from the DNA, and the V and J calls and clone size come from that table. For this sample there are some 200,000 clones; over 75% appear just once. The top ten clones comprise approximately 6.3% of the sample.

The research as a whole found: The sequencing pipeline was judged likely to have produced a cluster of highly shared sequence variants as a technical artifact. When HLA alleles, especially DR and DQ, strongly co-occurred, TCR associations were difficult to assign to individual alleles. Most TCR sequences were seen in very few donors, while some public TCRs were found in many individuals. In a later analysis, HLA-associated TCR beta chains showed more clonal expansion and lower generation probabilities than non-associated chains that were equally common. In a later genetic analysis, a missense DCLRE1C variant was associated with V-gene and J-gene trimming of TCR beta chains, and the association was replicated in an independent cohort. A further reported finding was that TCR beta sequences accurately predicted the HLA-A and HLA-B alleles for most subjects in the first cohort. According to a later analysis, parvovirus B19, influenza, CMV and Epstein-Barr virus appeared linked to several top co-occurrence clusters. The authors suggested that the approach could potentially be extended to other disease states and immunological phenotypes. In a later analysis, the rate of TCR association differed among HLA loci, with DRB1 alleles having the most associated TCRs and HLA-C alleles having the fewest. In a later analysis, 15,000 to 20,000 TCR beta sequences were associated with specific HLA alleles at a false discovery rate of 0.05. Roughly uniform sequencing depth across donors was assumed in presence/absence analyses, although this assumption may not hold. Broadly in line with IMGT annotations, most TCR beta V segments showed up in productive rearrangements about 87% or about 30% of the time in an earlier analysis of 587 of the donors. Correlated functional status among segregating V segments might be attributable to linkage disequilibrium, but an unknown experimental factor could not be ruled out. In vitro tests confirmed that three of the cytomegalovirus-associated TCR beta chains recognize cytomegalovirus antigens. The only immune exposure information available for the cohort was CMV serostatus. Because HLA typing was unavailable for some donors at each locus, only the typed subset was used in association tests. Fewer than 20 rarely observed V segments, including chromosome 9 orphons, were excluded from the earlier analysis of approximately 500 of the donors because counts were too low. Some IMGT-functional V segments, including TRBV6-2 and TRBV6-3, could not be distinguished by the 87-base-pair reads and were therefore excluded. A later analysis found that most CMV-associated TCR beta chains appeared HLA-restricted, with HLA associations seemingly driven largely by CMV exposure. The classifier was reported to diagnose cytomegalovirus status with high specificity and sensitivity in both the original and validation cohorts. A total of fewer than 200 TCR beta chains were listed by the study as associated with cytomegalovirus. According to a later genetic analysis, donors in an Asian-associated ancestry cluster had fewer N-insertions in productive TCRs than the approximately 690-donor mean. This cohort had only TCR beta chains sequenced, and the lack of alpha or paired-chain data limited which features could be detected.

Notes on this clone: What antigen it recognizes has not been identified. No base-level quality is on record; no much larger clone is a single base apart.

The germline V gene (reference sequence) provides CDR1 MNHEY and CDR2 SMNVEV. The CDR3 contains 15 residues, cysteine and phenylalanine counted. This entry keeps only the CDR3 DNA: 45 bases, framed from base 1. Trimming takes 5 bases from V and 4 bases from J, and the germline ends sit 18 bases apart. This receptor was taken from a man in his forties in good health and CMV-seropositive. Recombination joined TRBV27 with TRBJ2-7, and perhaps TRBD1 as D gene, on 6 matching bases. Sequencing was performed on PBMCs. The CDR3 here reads CASSSRDNYFYEQYF. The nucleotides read TGTGCCAGCAGTAGCCGGGACAACTACTTTTACGAGCAGTACTTC.